The 2 T cell receptor beta chains listed next were all sequenced from one sample in a study of cytomegalovirus exposure and HLA in healthy donors. Clones were sequenced by immunoSEQ multiplex PCR, and TCRdb holds only the in-frame ones, with some missing. The sample holds some 130,000 clones, about 88% seen once. The sequencing input was PBMCs. The receptors were gathered from a woman aged 18-29 years in good health and CMV-seronegative.

This rearrangement joins TRBV6-5 to TRBJ2-7; 8 nucleotides align to TRBD1. The CDR3 is 12 residues long. Per the germline V gene, CDR1 is MNHEY and CDR2 is SVGAGI. The V gene end was trimmed by 6 bases and the J gene end by 6 bases; junction bases not matched to a gene: 4. DNA for the CDR3: TGTGCCAGCAGCCAAACAGGGGGCGAGCAGTACTTC. Protein product: CASSQTGGEQYF.

The genes are TRBV7-8 and TRBJ2-1; 10 bases agree with TRBD2. Germline trimming cut 3 bases from V and 7 bases from J; bases unmatched to any gene: 6. The CDR3 is 15 residues long. CDR1 and CDR2 (germline): SGHVS, FQNEAQ. The DNA of the CDR3 is TGTGCCAGCAGCTTGAGCGGGGGGGAGGGAAATGAGCAGTTCTTC. Translating gives CASSLSGGEGNEQFF.